The rows below give T cell receptor beta chains drawn from one sample of a study of T cell repertoires in cytomegalovirus infection. Their antigens remain unidentified. A single record per CDR3 protein comes from TCRdb applying MiXCR to the reads. The table includes about 270,000 distinct CDR3 sequences, around 20% detected once. Sample: cultured PBMCs, taken from culture after CMV antigen stimulation. The receptor source for this set is a human donor in good health (CMV status not recorded). Some clones in this sample may be carry-over from other donors' samples. The CDR3 runs from the conserved cysteine through the conserved F or W. Size values are once, few and many counts, or a class for expanded clones, and some rows have none.

CDR3: CASSQRGLQETQYF; J: TRBJ2-5; size: few; V: TRBV11-3
CDR3: CASSLVAGTTYNEQFF; J: TRBJ2-1; size: few; V: TRBV7-8
CDR3: CASSYRLAGGPNEQFF; J: TRBJ2-1; size: many; V: TRBV6-2/TRBV6-3
CDR3: CASSLVAGGRTDTQYF; J: TRBJ2-3; size: many; V: TRBV7-2
CDR3: CASRQGGANQPQHF; J: TRBJ1-5; size: few; V: TRBV19
CDR3: CASSIEAGYKAFF; J: TRBJ1-1; size: few; V: TRBV19
CDR3: CASSWTDINYEQYF; J: TRBJ2-7; size: .; V: TRBV7-2
CDR3: CASSLAFTSGGQETQYF; J: TRBJ2-5; size: .; V: TRBV7-2
CDR3: CASSVGRGYATNEKLFF; J: TRBJ1-4; size: many; V: TRBV7-8
CDR3: CASSSGAGSSYNEQFF; J: TRBJ2-1; size: many; V: TRBV7-2
CDR3: CASSQGWVSDTGELFF; J: TRBJ2-2; size: few; V: TRBV14
CDR3: CASSLARTGRTEAFF; J: TRBJ1-1; size: many; V: TRBV7-2
CDR3: CASSFSTGRFHEQFF; J: TRBJ2-1; size: .; V: TRBV6-5
CDR3: CASSLVISGGGTQYF; J: TRBJ2-5; size: many; V: TRBV7-2
CDR3: CATGGVRTGELFF; J: TRBJ2-2; size: .; V: TRBV10-3
CDR3: CAISPYSGETQYF; J: TRBJ2-5; size: .; V: TRBV10-3
CDR3: CASRARELHKDTQYF; J: TRBJ2-3; size: few; V: TRBV6-1
CDR3: CASSIQAGTIYGYTF; J: TRBJ1-2; size: .; V: TRBV19
CDR3: CAISERQEQGEAFF; J: TRBJ1-1; size: many; V: TRBV10-3
CDR3: CASQGEEYQPQHF; J: TRBJ1-5; size: few; V: TRBV6-2/TRBV6-3
CDR3: CASTGTSGADTQYF; J: TRBJ2-3; size: many; V: TRBV7-2
CDR3: CASSPTGDEVETQYF; J: TRBJ2-5; size: .; V: TRBV6-8
CDR3: CSVGIGQNSYEQYF; J: TRBJ2-7; size: few; V: TRBV29-1
CDR3: CASGGAGGAYSPLHF; J: TRBJ1-6; size: .; V: TRBV7-9
CDR3: CASSPTPSGLIRTGELFF; J: TRBJ2-2; size: .; V: TRBV6-2/TRBV6-3
CDR3: CAWSRSPSNTEAFF; J: TRBJ1-1; size: .; V: TRBV30
CDR3: CSVLGQGNTEAFF; J: TRBJ1-1; size: .; V: TRBV20-1
CDR3: CSVRGGQPQHF; J: TRBJ1-5; size: .; V: TRBV20-1
CDR3: CASNRDINTDTQYF; J: TRBJ2-3; size: few; V: TRBV19
CDR3: CASSLGPLSNQPQHF; J: TRBJ1-5; size: many; V: TRBV7-9
CDR3: CASSQGTALYQPQHF; J: TRBJ1-5; size: .; V: TRBV9
CDR3: CASSPNTGDYSPLHF; J: TRBJ1-6; size: .; V: TRBV18
CDR3: CASSVAPGGGGTDTQYF; J: TRBJ2-3; size: few; V: TRBV9
CDR3: CASSYPEGGETQYF; J: TRBJ2-5; size: .; V: TRBV6-2/TRBV6-3
CDR3: CASSYGGPLAYGYTF; J: TRBJ1-2; size: .; V: TRBV6-2/TRBV6-3
CDR3: CASSIMSTQPQYF; J: TRBJ2-5; size: .; V: TRBV19